This T cell receptor (beta chain) was identified during a study of blood T cells in healthy people across ages. Overall study: Capture via template switching afforded approximately one barcoded beta molecule per two T cells.

At least 6 micrograms of total RNA were extracted per sample. A second PCR of about 6 to 11 cycles used a sample-barcoded 5' primer and a J-beta primer mix. Using its own MiXCR run on the 5' RACE reads, TCRdb lists one record per CDR3 protein. The sample records hundreds of thousands of distinct CDR3 sequences, 35% to 60% being singletons. General study points: Expanded clonotype changes were possibly confounded by unknown donor CMV status. Significant beta diversity loss was already apparent by age approximately 37, declining roughly linearly.

This clonotype was detected only a few times. As yet, its antigen is unknown. The V and J ends lost 6 bases and 0 bases respectively, with 6 bases between them. The germline V gene has CDR1 SQVTM and CDR2 ANQGSEA. The CDR3 covers 13 residues. Sequenced material: blood. The sequence came from a man older than 75 in good health. The chain recombines TRBV29-1 with TRBJ2-6, with D uncertain. CDR3 sequence: CSVWISGANVLTF. As DNA, the CDR3 is TGCAGCGTCTGGATCTCTGGGGCCAACGTCCTGACTTTC. Full variable domain (remainder filled in from reference TRBV29-1 and TRBJ2-6): SAVISQKPSRDICQRGTSLTIQCQVDSQVTMMFWYRQQPGQSLTLIATANQGSEATYESGFVIDKFPISRPNLTFSTLTVSNMSPEDSSIYLCSVWISGANVLTFGAGSRLTVL.